These 32 T cell receptor beta chains originate from one sample sequenced in a study of spatial heterogeneity in lung cancer. Indicated time point: sample taken at primary tumor resection. For these TCRs, the target antigens are not known. TCRdb fed the 5' RACE reads into MiXCR, producing one record per CDR3 protein. The table records approximately 640 distinct CDR3 sequences, approximately 33% of them present only once. Findings and caveats of the study: Tumors with more nonsynonymous mutations had more expanded intratumoral alpha and beta TCRs.

The material sequenced was lung tumor tissue, taken at surgery. The receptors shown here come from a male donor with early-stage non-small cell lung cancer.

The V call is TRBV10-3, the J call TRBJ1-6; maybe TRBD1 (5 bases). The CDR3 sequence is 15 residues long. Between the trimmed V and J ends, which lost 0 bases and 7 bases, there was a span of 10 bases. Germline CDR1 ENHRY, CDR2 SYGVKD. The chain's CDR3 is CAISESGGRNSPLHF. CDR3 DNA sequence: TGTGCCATCAGTGAGTCGGGGGGACGGAATTCACCCCTCCACTTT.

The gene calls are TRBV7-3 and TRBJ1-1; 7 positions agree with TRBD1. The CDR3 loop spans 16 amino acids. Per germline, CDR1 SGHTA and CDR2 FQGTGA. V lost 5 bases, J lost 3 bases, and 12 bases stayed unmatched. The CDR3 region is CASSPTGRRGHTEAFF. As DNA, the CDR3 is TGTGCCAGCAGCCCCACCGGGAGGAGGGGGCACACTGAAGCTTTCTTT.

This clonotype is categorized as hyperexpanded. CDR3 in DNA: TGCGCCAGCAGCTTGGCCGTGGGGCAGCCCCAGCATTTT. Translated: CASSLAVGQPQHF. The rearrangement joins TRBV5-1 to TRBJ1-5; D ambiguous. The CDR3 length is 13 residues. The V end lost 0 bases, the J end lost 7 bases, and 8 bases lay between the germline ends. Germline V gene lookup returns CDR1 SGHRS and CDR2 YFSETQ.

The V gene is TRBV28, the J gene TRBJ1-4, with TRBD1 identical over 8 bases. The ends lost 5 bases at V and 7 bases at J; junction bases unmatched: 9. Germline CDR1 reads MDHEN; CDR2 reads SYDVKM. CDR3 size: 15 residues. The CDR3 DNA reads TGTGCCAGCAGTACCACAGGGGGTTGGGGTGAAAAACTGTTTTTT. This encodes CASSTTGGWGEKLFF.

V gene TRBV7-9 combines with J gene TRBJ2-5; 8 bases are shared with TRBD2. Germline loops: CDR1 SEHNR, CDR2 FQNEAQ (reference sequence). The CDR3 is 14 amino acids. V dropped 3 bases and J dropped 4; count of bases not matched to a gene: 4. CDR3 region: CASSFGLASETQYF. The CDR3, as DNA: TGTGCCAGCAGCTTCGGACTAGCTTCAGAGACCCAGTACTTC.

The V call is TRBV7-3, the J call TRBJ1-1; TRBD1 aligns across 8 bases. The V gene's germline CDR1 is SGHTA and CDR2 FQGTGA. This CDR3 is built from 17 residues. J gave up 1 base and V 5 bases, and 12 bases lay outside the gene matches. Written as DNA, the CDR3 is TGTGCCAGCAGCCCCACCGGCGGACAGGGCGGGAACACTGAAGCTTTCTTT. Residues: CASSPTGGQGGNTEAFF.

Judged by abundance, this clonotype is large (0.1 to 1%). The J gene is TRBJ2-5, the V gene TRBV6-2 or TRBV6-3; TRBD2 matches at 9 bases. Trimming at V came to 2 bases and at J to 4 bases, leaving 8 bases not matched to a gene. The CDR3 runs to 16 residues. CDR1 is MNHEY, CDR2 SVGEGT, per germline. DNA for the CDR3: TGTGCCAGCAGTTACGTCGGGCGGGGGGGCCGAGAGACCCAGTACTTC. Translated, it gives CASSYVGRGGRETQYF.

V and J are TRBV19 and TRBJ2-7; D might be TRBD1 or TRBD2, each matching 5 bases. The CDR3 totals 14 residues. The germline V gene has CDR1 LNHDA and CDR2 SQIVND (reference sequence). The V and J ends lost 3 bases and 2 bases respectively, with 11 bases between them. CDR3 protein: CASSIRDGAYEQYF. The CDR3 nucleotides are TGTGCCAGTAGTATTCGGGACGGAGCCTACGAGCAGTACTTC.

This clonotype is labeled large. The chain couples TRBV18 to TRBJ2-5, with a tentative D call TRBD2 (5 bases). CDR1 is KGHSH and CDR2 is LQKENI in the germline V gene. Trimming removed 2 bases at V and 5 bases at J, with 9 bases between. This CDR3 is 13 amino acids long. This CDR3 is CASSPGLLETQYF. CDR3 bases: TGTGCCAGCTCACCAGGACTCTTGGAGACCCAGTACTTC.

The gene calls are TRBV7-8 and TRBJ1-1; the D gene is possibly TRBD1 (5 bases). Germline CDR1 is SGHVS and CDR2 is FQNEAQ. V lost 4 bases, J lost 5 bases, and 14 bases lay in between. CDR3 length: 14 residues. This chain's CDR3 is CASSWRQGGTEAFF. The CDR3, as DNA: TGTGCCAGCAGCTGGCGGCAGGGAGGAACTGAAGCTTTCTTT.

The chain combines TRBV5-1 with TRBJ2-5, with D uncertain. The germline V gene has CDR1 SGHRS and CDR2 YFSETQ. The CDR3 extends over 12 amino acids. Trimming removed 4 bases at V and 5 bases at J, with 9 bases between. Written as DNA, the CDR3 is TGCGCCAGCAGCCCCTCCCGGGAGACCCAGTACTTC. Translating gives CASSPSRETQYF. Using reference TRBV5-1 and TRBJ2-5 for the parts outside the CDR3, the full variable domain is KAGVTQTPRYLIKTRGQQVTLSCSPISGHRSVSWYQQTPGQGLQFLFEYFSETQRNKGNFPGRFSGRQFSNSRSEMNVSTLELGDSALYLCASSPSRETQYFGPGTRLLVL.

This clonotype is judged large. The chain recombines TRBV4-3 with TRBJ2-3; TRBD2 agrees at 12 bases. The CDR3 consists of 20 residues. Germline CDR1 reads LGHNA; CDR2 reads YSLEER. After removal of 0 bases from V and 0 bases from J, the junction contained 10 bases not matched to a gene. This CDR3 is CASSQDLRTSGRTSTDTQYF. For the CDR3, the DNA is TGCGCCAGCAGCCAAGATTTAAGAACTAGCGGGAGGACTAGCACAGATACGCAGTATTTT.

This clonotype is labeled as large. The V gene is TRBV19, the J gene TRBJ2-7; 8 positions match TRBD1. The V segment lost 5 bases and the J segment 3 bases; nucleotides outside the gene matches: 9. CDR3 length equals 15 residues. CDR1 LNHDA and CDR2 SQIVND come from the germline V gene (reference sequence). CDR3 region: CASSPGQGARYEQYF. CDR3 bases: TGTGCCAGTAGTCCCGGACAGGGAGCCCGCTACGAGCAGTACTTC.

The chain uses TRBV6-6 and TRBJ2-3; 11 positions agree with TRBD2. There are 15 residues in the CDR3. The V segment lost 5 bases and the J segment 4 bases; nucleotides outside the gene matches: 5. CDR1 MNHNY and CDR2 SVGAGI come from the germline V gene (reference sequence). The chain's CDR3 is CASSRLAGGADTQYF. CDR3 sequence (DNA): TGTGCCAGCAGTCGTCTAGCGGGAGGTGCAGATACGCAGTATTTT.

CDR3 sequence reads: CASSYPTGKRETQYF. CDR3 nucleotide sequence: TGTGCCAGCAGTTACCCGACAGGGAAGAGAGAGACCCAGTACTTC. The genes are TRBV6-6 and TRBJ2-5; 7 bases are a match to TRBD1. The V gene's germline CDR1 is MNHNY and CDR2 SVGAGI (reference sequence). V gave up 2 bases and J gave up 4 bases; unmatched junction bases: 7. CDR3 length: 15 residues.

The chain links TRBV7-6 to TRBJ2-4, with D possibly matching TRBD2 (6 bases). The CDR3 contains 19 residues. V lost 1 base, J lost 2 bases, and 21 bases lay in between. In germline, CDR1 is SGHVS, CDR2 FNYEAQ. Written as DNA, the CDR3 is TGTGCCAGCAGCTTAGAGGAGAGGGCAAGACGGGAGACCAAAAACATTCAGTACTTC. It translates to CASSLEERARRETKNIQYF.

By proportion, this clonotype is hyperexpanded. The chain couples TRBV7-8 to TRBJ1-6; D perhaps matches TRBD1 (6 bases). Germline V gene sequence: CDR1 SGHVS, CDR2 FQNEAQ. The CDR3 has 15 residues. V lost 5 bases and J lost 10, with 18 bases in between. The CDR3 is CASSVQGFGGSPLHF. The CDR3 DNA reads TGTGCCAGCAGCGTACAGGGATTCGGGGGGTCACCCCTCCACTTT.

This chain links TRBV19 with TRBJ1-1, with D uncertain. Trimming shortened V by 9 bases and J by 0 bases, and 11 bases separated the two germline ends. The CDR3 covers 13 residues. The V gene's germline CDR1 is LNHDA and CDR2 SQIVND (reference sequence). CDR3 residues: CASRPFLNTEAFF. The CDR3 DNA reads TGTGCCAGCCGCCCGTTTCTGAACACTGAAGCTTTCTTT.

In its sample, this clonotype ranks as large. The V gene is TRBV7-9, the J gene TRBJ2-3, with TRBD2 matching 11 bases. Germline-derived CDR1 and CDR2 are SEHNR and FQNEAQ (reference sequence). V lost 3 bases and J lost 3; bases outside the gene matches: 8. The CDR3 covers 17 residues. For the CDR3, the DNA is TGTGCCAGCAGCTTCGGGACTAGCGGACTAGGGACAGATACGCAGTATTTT. Translation gives CASSFGTSGLGTDTQYF.

This clonotype occurred a few times. The DNA of the CDR3 is TGTGCCAGCAAACAGGGGTCGTCCGGGGAGCTGTTTTTT. This gives the protein CASKQGSSGELFF. This chain joins TRBV2 and TRBJ2-2, with 7 bases fitting TRBD1. The CDR3 runs 13 residues. The V segment lost 7 bases and the J segment 6 bases; nucleotides outside the gene matches: 5. Germline CDR1 SNHLY, CDR2 FYNNEI.

In its sample, this clonotype ranks as large. This chain joins TRBV20-1 and TRBJ2-1; weak D call: TRBD1 (6 bases). Germline loops: CDR1 DFQATT, CDR2 SNEGSKA (reference sequence). The V gene lost 3 bases and the J gene lost 3 bases, with 15 bases spanning the gap. There are 15 residues in the CDR3. The CDR3 reads CSASGTGRDYNEQFF. CDR3 DNA: TGCAGTGCTAGTGGCACAGGGCGCGACTACAATGAGCAGTTCTTC.

This sequence joins TRBV28 and TRBJ1-1, with unresolved D. Germline CDR1 is MDHEN and CDR2 is SYDVKM. This CDR3 is built from 13 residues. Trimming shortened V by 0 bases and J by 7 bases, and 9 bases separated the two germline ends. The CDR3 DNA is TGTGCCAGCAGTTTATGGGCAGACAATGAAGCTTTCTTT. It translates to CASSLWADNEAFF.

This clonotype is medium-sized by share. The chain uses TRBV28 and TRBJ2-7; no reliable D call. CDR1 MDHEN and CDR2 SYDVKM come from the germline V gene. The CDR3 length is 14 residues. With 4 bases removed from V and 2 bases from J, the gap between germline ends came to 12 bases. This CDR3 reads CASSYQRNPYEQYF. The CDR3 bases are TGTGCCAGCAGTTATCAGCGTAACCCCTACGAGCAGTACTTC.

Judged by abundance, this clonotype is large. This sequence joins TRBV28 and TRBJ1-5; D is uncertain. Deletions cut 2 bases from V and 3 bases from J, with 11 bases between. Germline assignment: CDR1 MDHEN and CDR2 SYDVKM. This CDR3 has 15 residues. DNA of the CDR3: TGTGCCAGCAGTTTACGACCAGGTCCCAATCAGCCCCAGCATTTT. Amino acid sequence: CASSLRPGPNQPQHF.

This chain joins TRBV28 and TRBJ2-5; 7 bases agree with TRBD1. Trimming cost V 4 bases and J 3 bases; bases outside gene matches: 11. Germline V gives CDR1 MDHEN, CDR2 SYDVKM. The CDR3 sequence is 16 residues long. The CDR3 coding sequence is TGTGCCAGCAGTTCCAAATCAGGGGGAGAAGAAGAGACCCAGTACTTC. Its protein product is CASSSKSGGEEETQYF.

By its share, this clonotype is large. The chain couples TRBV29-1 to TRBJ2-5; maybe TRBD1 (5 bases). V lost 4 bases to trimming and J lost 1 base, with 10 bases between them. The CDR3 extends over 13 amino acids. Germline V gene sequence: CDR1 SQVTM, CDR2 ANQGSEA. Written as DNA, the CDR3 is TGCAGCGTTGGTTTGCAGGGCCAAGAGACCCAGTACTTC. This translates into CSVGLQGQETQYF.

This clonotype was seen a handful of times. One end of the junction is discordant with germline, which a read error may explain. The CDR3 region has the DNA TGCAGTGCGAGAGGGGACACCCGAGGAAGGGATACGCAGTATTTT. Its protein is CSARGDTRGRDTQYF. J is TRBJ2-3 and V is TRBV20-1; TRBD1 is a possible D gene (6 bases). Germline CDR1 and CDR2: DFQATT and SNEGSKA (reference sequence). This CDR3 spans 15 amino acids.

This chain links TRBV9 with TRBJ1-1; maybe TRBD1 (6 bases). The CDR3 extends over 13 amino acids. Trimming removed 3 bases at V and 5 bases at J, with 11 bases between. Germline CDR1 reads SGDLS; CDR2 reads YYNGEE. This CDR3 reads CASSEAGATEAFF. CDR3 DNA sequence: TGTGCCAGCAGCGAGGCGGGGGCAACTGAAGCTTTCTTT.

This clonotype is medium-sized by share. The V call is TRBV23-1, the J call TRBJ2-1; D gene ambiguous. TRBV23-1 is filed as an ORF, its function uncertain. The CDR3 is 12 amino acids. The V and J ends lost 3 bases and 6 bases respectively, with 6 bases between them. The CDR3 bases are TGCGCCAGCAGTCAGACGGTCAATGAGCAGTTCTTC. It specifies CASSQTVNEQFF.

This chain links TRBV10-3 with TRBJ2-3; D gene uncertain. The CDR3 is 14 amino acids. From germline, CDR1 is ENHRY and CDR2 SYGVKD. With 3 bases removed from V and 6 bases from J, the gap between germline ends came to 13 bases. The CDR3: CAISDARVPDTQYF. In DNA, the CDR3 is TGTGCCATCAGTGACGCTAGGGTCCCCGATACGCAGTATTTT.

The chain links TRBV14 to TRBJ2-3; the D is unclear. Germline assignment: CDR1 SGHDN and CDR2 FVKESK. With 0 bases removed from V and 5 bases from J, the gap between germline ends came to 6 bases. The CDR3 consists of 13 residues. For the CDR3, the DNA is TGTGCCAGCAGCCAAGATCAGATAGATACGCAGTATTTT. Translating it yields CASSQDQIDTQYF.

Only a few counts were recorded for this clonotype. As DNA, the CDR3 is TGTGCCAGCACCTATCTCACAGGGGATGGCTACACCTTC. Translation: CASTYLTGDGYTF. This sequence joins TRBV21-1 and TRBJ1-2; the table's D call, TRBD1, has no DNA check behind it. TRBV21-1 is termed a pseudogene. CDR3 length: 13 residues.